These 23 T cell receptor beta chains were all obtained from the same sample, sequenced in a study of T cell responses to AZD1222 COVID-19 vaccine. Only in-frame clones appear in the TCRdb table, and some are missing; sequencing was by immunoSEQ multiplex PCR. The data hold approximately 140,000 clones, with about 93% observed a single time. Sequences were derived from peripheral blood, sampled 28 days after the second AZD1222 dose. The source of these receptors is an adult who received the AZD1222 COVID-19 vaccine.

This clone occurred once. The V call is TRBV6-5, the J call TRBJ2-7; 9 nucleotides match TRBD2. Germline loops: CDR1 MNHEY, CDR2 SVGAGI. With 7 bases clipped from V and 4 bases from J, the junction kept 5 bases outside the gene matches. The CDR3 extends over 13 amino acids. The CDR3 region has the DNA TGTGCCAGCACTCTTAGCGGGAGTTACGAGCAGTACTTC. Its translation is CASTLSGSYEQYF.

The chain carries TRBV6-5 and TRBJ1-6, with 8 bases matching TRBD1. CDR1 and CDR2 (germline): MNHEY, SVGAGI. The length of the CDR3 is 12 residues. V was pared by 6 bases and J by 10 bases, with 2 bases of the junction left unmatched. The CDR3 DNA is TGTGCCAGCAGGGGACAGGAATCACCCCTCCACTTT. Protein product: CASRGQESPLHF.

The chain joins TRBV6-5 to TRBJ2-3, with D perhaps matching TRBD1 (5 bases). Germline V gene sequence: CDR1 MNHEY, CDR2 SVGAGI. V dropped 9 bases and J dropped 3 bases, with 7 bases sitting between them. The CDR3 has 11 amino acids. The CDR3 spells CASQGTDTQYF. The DNA for the CDR3 is TGTGCCAGTCAGGGAACAGATACGCAGTATTTT.

The chain is built from TRBV6-5 and TRBJ2-3; D is possibly TRBD2 (6 bases). This CDR3 comprises 14 residues. CDR1 and CDR2 from the germline V gene are MNHEY and SVGAGI. V shed 4 bases and J shed 2 bases, with 10 bases lying between them. The CDR3 DNA follows: TGTGCCAGCAGTTGGGGACTCGACACAGATACGCAGTATTTT. Translation gives CASSWGLDTDTQYF.

The rearrangement joins TRBV29-1 to TRBJ1-2, with TRBD1 matching over 7 bases. The CDR3 spans 15 residues. V shed 1 base, J shed 4 bases, and the junction held 9 bases outside the gene matches. Per the germline V gene, CDR1 is SQVTM and CDR2 is ANQGSEA. CDR3 in amino acids: CSVEGGLGGGYGYTF. The CDR3 DNA reads as TGCAGCGTTGAAGGAGGCTTAGGGGGCGGCTATGGCTACACCTTC.

The chain uses TRBV27 and TRBJ1-6, with D tentatively TRBD1 (5 bases). CDR3 length equals 14 residues. Germline CDR1 is MNHEY and CDR2 is SMNVEV (reference sequence). V lost 0 bases, J lost 6 bases, and 6 bases lay in between. The CDR3: CASSLSDSNSPLHF. The CDR3 region has the DNA TGTGCCAGCAGTTTATCTGACAGTAATTCACCCCTCCACTTT.

The rearrangement links TRBV9 to TRBJ2-3, with TRBD2 as a possible D gene (5 bases). Germline CDR1 is SGDLS and CDR2 is YYNGEE. V lost 0 bases and J lost 6, with 8 bases in between. The CDR3 contains 13 residues. The CDR3 bases are TGTGCCAGCAGCGTAGTCTCGGGGGATACGCAGTATTTT. Its translation: CASSVVSGDTQYF. Combining the CDR3 with reference TRBV9 and TRBJ2-3 gives the whole variable domain DSGVTQTPKHLITATGQRVTLRCSPRSGDLSVYWYQQSLDQGLQFLIQYYNGEERAKGNILERFSAQQFPDLHSELNLSSLELGDSALYFCASSVVSGDTQYFGPGTRLTVL.

This chain connects TRBV19 to TRBJ2-3; 12 nucleotides match TRBD2. This CDR3 comprises 16 residues. The V gene end was trimmed by 4 bases and the J gene end by 6 bases; junction bases not matched to a gene: 8. In germline, CDR1 is LNHDA, CDR2 SQIVND (reference sequence). CDR3 protein: CASSTLTSGSWDTQYF. In nucleotides, the CDR3 is TGTGCCAGTAGTACGCTGACTAGCGGGAGTTGGGATACGCAGTATTTT.

The rearrangement links TRBV30 to TRBJ2-3; 12 positions match TRBD2. V shed 3 bases and J 0 bases; nucleotides not matched to a gene: 16. The CDR3 totals 20 residues. CDR1 GTSNPN and CDR2 SVGIG come from the germline V gene (reference sequence). For the CDR3, the DNA is TGTGCCTGGAGCCCCCTAGAACTAGCGGGAGGCGACCCTAGCACAGATACGCAGTATTTT. Amino acid sequence: CAWSPLELAGGDPSTDTQYF.

The chain has TRBV27 and TRBJ2-7; D gene unclear. This CDR3 contains 14 residues. From germline, CDR1 is MNHEY and CDR2 SMNVEV (reference sequence). Trimming stripped 3 bases from V and 4 bases from J, with 13 bases between. This chain's CDR3 is CASSFVVQPYEQYF. The DNA for the CDR3 is TGTGCCAGCAGTTTTGTGGTCCAGCCTTACGAGCAGTACTTC.

The chain is built from TRBV5-4 and TRBJ1-1, with D possibly being TRBD1 (5 bases). Trimming shortened V by 3 bases and J by 7 bases, and 13 bases separated the two germline ends. This CDR3 contains 13 residues. Germline V gene data show CDR1 as SGHNT and CDR2 as YYREEE (reference sequence). The CDR3 sequence: CASSSPGGVEAFF. The CDR3 DNA follows: TGTGCCAGCAGCTCACCGGGAGGGGTTGAAGCTTTCTTT.

The chain is built from TRBV6-6 and TRBJ1-1; D call uncertain. CDR3 size: 12 residues. Germline V gives CDR1 MNHNY, CDR2 SVGAGI (reference sequence). V lost 4 bases to trimming and J lost 2 bases, with 5 bases between them. For the CDR3, the DNA is TGTGCCAGCAGTTTACCCAACACTGAAGCTTTCTTT. Its translation is CASSLPNTEAFF.

The DNA of the CDR3 is TGTGCCAGCAGTTCATCGGTAGCGGGAGGGCCCCAATACAATGAGCAGTTCTTC. It encodes CASSSSVAGGPQYNEQFF. The chain carries TRBV28 and TRBJ2-1; 11 bases map to TRBD2. J gave up 4 bases and V 4 bases, and 12 bases lay outside the gene matches. Germline values: CDR1 MDHEN, CDR2 SYDVKM. The CDR3 loop spans 18 amino acids.

This clone was counted once. The CDR3 sequence: CASSPNPGSSYNEQFF. Here the CDR3 DNA reads TGTGCCAGCAGCCCCAACCCCGGGAGCTCCTACAATGAGCAGTTCTTC. This rearrangement joins TRBV14 to TRBJ2-1, with D tentatively TRBD2 (6 bases). Trimming removed 4 bases at V and 0 bases at J, with 13 bases between. CDR3 length equals 16 residues. CDR1 is SGHDN and CDR2 is FVKESK in the germline V gene.

The V gene is TRBV12-5, the J gene TRBJ2-2; a weak D match, TRBD1 (5 bases). The CDR3 runs 15 residues. Between the trimmed V and J ends, which lost 3 bases and 6 bases, there was a span of 14 bases. From germline, CDR1 is LGHNT and CDR2 FRNRAP. This CDR3 is CASGFPPAGPGELFF. The CDR3 region has the DNA TGTGCTAGTGGTTTCCCCCCCGCAGGGCCCGGGGAGCTGTTTTTT.

The sample holds one count of this clone. This sequence joins TRBV29-1 and TRBJ2-3; no reliable D call. CDR3 length: 13 residues. CDR1 is SQVTM and CDR2 is ANQGSEA in the germline V gene. Trimming shortened V by 6 bases and J by 0 bases, and 10 bases separated the two germline ends. This CDR3 is CSVDSSSTDTQYF. The CDR3 DNA reads TGCAGCGTCGATTCTTCTAGCACAGATACGCAGTATTTT.

The DNA for the CDR3 is TGTGCCAGCAGCCTGGGTTATGGCAATCAGCCCCAGCATTTT. It is translated as CASSLGYGNQPQHF. The chain recombines TRBV14 with TRBJ1-5; no clear D. Germline-derived CDR1 and CDR2 are SGHDN and FVKESK. The CDR3 loop spans 14 amino acids. The ends were cut back, 4 bases at V and 2 bases at J, with 9 bases in the middle.

The rearrangement links TRBV6-6 to TRBJ2-7; D unclear. The V end was cut by 6 bases, the J end by 7 bases, with 13 bases between. The CDR3 covers 12 residues. Germline CDR1 is MNHNY and CDR2 is SVGAGI (reference sequence). The CDR3 region is CASSPTHREQYF. The CDR3 DNA follows: TGTGCCAGCAGCCCTACCCACAGAGAGCAGTACTTC.

The rearrangement links TRBV6-1 to TRBJ2-2; a possible D gene is TRBD1 (6 bases). Germline V lookup: CDR1 MNHNS, CDR2 SASEGT. The CDR3 length is 14 residues. The V and J ends lost 2 bases and 6 bases respectively, with 10 bases between them. This CDR3 is CASSEFAGAGELFF. The CDR3 DNA reads TGTGCCAGCAGTGAATTTGCAGGGGCCGGGGAGCTGTTTTTT.

The gene calls are TRBV5-4 and TRBJ2-7; D is uncertain. This CDR3 has 14 residues. With 7 bases removed from V and 0 bases from J, the gap between germline ends came to 14 bases. CDR1 is SGHNT and CDR2 is YYREEE in the germline V gene (reference sequence). The CDR3 reads CASYSPGVSYEQYF. For the CDR3, the DNA is TGTGCCAGCTACTCCCCCGGTGTCTCCTACGAGCAGTACTTC. Full variable domain (rest looked up from reference TRBV5-4 and TRBJ2-7): ETGVTQSPTHLIKTRGQQVTLRCSSQSGHNTVSWYQQALGQGPQFIFQYYREEENGRGNFPPRFSGLQFPNYSSELNVNALELDDSALYLCASYSPGVSYEQYFGPGTRLTVT.

The CDR3 protein is CASSGTGGNQPQHF. The CDR3 DNA is TGTGCCAGTAGCGGGACAGGGGGAAATCAGCCCCAGCATTTT. The chain joins TRBV19 to TRBJ1-5, with 11 bases aligning to TRBD1. Trimming took 6 bases from V and 4 from J; bases not matched to a gene: 2. The length of the CDR3 is 14 residues. From germline, CDR1 is LNHDA and CDR2 SQIVND (reference sequence).

This chain connects TRBV29-1 to TRBJ2-7; D not resolved. Per the germline V gene, CDR1 is SQVTM and CDR2 is ANQGSEA. The CDR3 contains 14 residues. Trimming shortened V by 4 bases and J by 2 bases, and 15 bases separated the two germline ends. The CDR3 here is CSVGTTSSPYEQYF. The DNA of the CDR3 is TGCAGCGTTGGAACTACGTCAAGCCCCTACGAGCAGTACTTC.

This chain connects TRBV3-1 (or the pseudogene TRBV3-2) to TRBJ2-1; no clear D. This CDR3 contains 18 residues. Looked up from germline, CDR1 is LGHDT and CDR2 is YNNKEL (reference sequence). V lost 0 bases and J 2 bases, leaving 17 bases between the germline ends. CDR3 in DNA: TGTGCCAGCAGCCAAGATCGTCCCCGTACCGTCCCCTACAATGAGCAGTTCTTC. Translation gives CASSQDRPRTVPYNEQFF.